A single sample is the source of the 28 T cell receptor beta chains below, sequenced in a study of cytomegalovirus exposure and HLA in healthy donors. A multiplex PCR was run with 60 Vbeta primers and 13 Jbeta primers. Clones were read by immunoSEQ multiplex PCR, and TCRdb kept only the in-frame ones, dropping some. Its table lists tens of thousands of clones. Input material: PBMCs. The receptors were sampled from an older woman in good health and CMV-seropositive.

Comments on this clone: At one boundary the junction diverges from the germline segment, which might be a read error. V usage is TRBV5-6 and J usage is TRBJ1-1, with D unresolved. There are 15 residues in the CDR3. Looked up from germline, CDR1 is SGHDT and CDR2 is YYEEEE. In DNA, the CDR3 is TGTGCCAGCAGCTTGCGTAGTACAGTTAACACTGAAGATTTCTTT. This gives the protein CASSLRSTVNTEDFF.

The chain recombines TRBV5-1 with TRBJ2-3; 9 bases are a match to TRBD2. CDR3 length equals 15 residues. The germline CDR1 and CDR2 sequences are SGHRS and YFSETQ. Trimming removed 6 bases from V and 3 bases from J; junction bases left unmatched: 8. This CDR3 is CASTMGAGGTDTQYF. DNA for the CDR3: TGCGCCAGCACCATGGGCGCGGGGGGGACAGATACGCAGTATTTT.

The J gene is TRBJ1-1, the V gene TRBV2, with D unresolved. The CDR3 contains 15 residues. Germline CDR1 reads SNHLY; CDR2 reads FYNNEI. V lost 8 bases and J lost 1, with 17 bases in between. CDR3: CASSPEDGRNTEAFF. The CDR3 DNA reads TGTGCCAGCTCCCCAGAGGACGGGAGGAACACTGAAGCTTTCTTT.

The V and J genes are TRBV5-4 and TRBJ1-6; D might be TRBD1 (6 bases). Trimming took off 0 bases at V and 9 bases at J, with 7 bases between the two ends. Germline CDR1 and CDR2: SGHNT and YYREEE (reference sequence). The CDR3 covers 13 residues. The CDR3 coding sequence is TGTGCCAGCAGCTTGGACAGGGTTTCACCCCTCCACTTT. Its protein is CASSLDRVSPLHF. Full variable domain (missing parts from reference TRBV5-4 and TRBJ1-6): ETGVTQSPTHLIKTRGQQVTLRCSSQSGHNTVSWYQQALGQGPQFIFQYYREEENGRGNFPPRFSGLQFPNYSSELNVNALELDDSALYLCASSLDRVSPLHFGNGTRLTVT.

J is TRBJ1-1 and V is TRBV19; the D gene is possibly TRBD1 (5 bases). V dropped 5 bases and J dropped 1 base, with 8 bases sitting between them. Germline values: CDR1 LNHDA, CDR2 SQIVND (reference sequence). CDR3 length: 13 residues. CDR3 DNA sequence: TGTGCCAGTAGTTATGGGGCGAACACTGAAGCTTTCTTT. This sequence encodes CASSYGANTEAFF.

The chain recombines TRBV4-1 with TRBJ2-7, with TRBD2 identical over 8 bases. CDR1 MGHRA and CDR2 YSYEKL come from the germline V gene. The junction had 6 bases not matched to a gene; V was cut back by 3 bases and J by 2 bases. The CDR3 is 15 amino acids. CDR3 residues: CASSQPTSGAYEQYF. CDR3 nucleotides: TGCGCCAGCAGCCAGCCAACTAGCGGAGCCTACGAGCAGTACTTC.

The chain couples TRBV19 to TRBJ1-2; D is undetermined. The CDR3 consists of 14 residues. From germline, CDR1 is LNHDA and CDR2 SQIVND (reference sequence). V was pared by 1 base and J by 2 bases, with 8 bases between. CDR3 loop: CASSIGGGNYGYTF. The CDR3 coding sequence is TGTGCCAGTAGTATAGGTGGCGGGAACTATGGCTACACCTTC.

A word on this clone: Other DNA sequences in the sample encode the same CDR3. This chain links TRBV5-1 with TRBJ1-4; possible D gene TRBD1, 6 bases. Deletions cut 4 bases from V and 8 bases from J, with 15 bases between. Germline CDR1 is SGHRS and CDR2 is YFSETQ. CDR3 length: 14 residues. CDR3 sequence (DNA): TGCGCCAGCAGCCTGCCAGGGGCTAGCGAAAAACTGTTTTTT. Its protein is CASSLPGASEKLFF.

The chain joins TRBV7-2 to TRBJ2-1, with 7 positions matching TRBD1. Trimming cost V 5 bases and J 4 bases; bases outside gene matches: 5. Germline V lookup: CDR1 SGHTA, CDR2 FQGNSA. The CDR3 is 14 amino acids. The CDR3 coding sequence is TGTGCCAGCAGCCCACCGGGACAGTACAATGAGCAGTTCTTC. Translating gives CASSPPGQYNEQFF. Drawing the rest from reference TRBV7-2 and TRBJ2-1, the complete variable domain is GAGVSQSPSNKVTEKGKDVELRCDPISGHTALYWYRQSLGQGLEFLIYFQGNSAPDKSGLPSDRFSAERTGGSVSTLTIQRTQQEDSAVYLCASSPPGQYNEQFFGPGTRLTVL.

As to this clone: The limits of the CDR3 on the DNA are not certain, so only TCRdb's listed CDR3 is given. J is TRBJ1-5 and V is TRBV28. CDR1 is MDHEN, CDR2 SYDVKM, per germline. The CDR3 sequence runs 15 residues, both termini included. CDR3 region: CASSTSGITSQPQHF.

V and J are TRBV4-3 and TRBJ2-1, with 7 nucleotides matching TRBD2. Germline V gives CDR1 LGHNA, CDR2 YSLEER. After removal of 0 bases from V and 2 bases from J, the junction contained 10 bases not matched to a gene. The CDR3 has 18 amino acids. The CDR3 DNA reads TGCGCCAGCAGCCAAGATCGGCTTAGTGGGGGGGCCTACAATGAGCAGTTCTTC. Its translation: CASSQDRLSGGAYNEQFF.

V and J are TRBV5-1 and TRBJ2-2; no reliable D call. Germline CDR1 and CDR2: SGHRS and YFSETQ. CDR3 size: 14 residues. Trimming cost V 1 base and J 4 bases, with 8 bases left between them. The chain's CDR3 is CASSLNTFTGELFF. DNA for the CDR3: TGCGCCAGCAGCTTGAACACCTTCACCGGGGAGCTGTTTTTT.

The rearrangement links TRBV6-5 to TRBJ1-1; D ambiguous. Germline V gene data show CDR1 as MNHEY and CDR2 as SVGAGI. The V gene lost 6 bases and the J gene lost 2 bases, with 10 bases spanning the gap. This CDR3 has 13 residues. The CDR3 loop is CASRYRLNTEAFF. CDR3 sequence (DNA): TGTGCCAGCAGGTACAGACTCAACACTGAAGCTTTCTTT.

The J gene is TRBJ1-1, the V gene TRBV7-2, with 10 bases matching TRBD1. With V trimmed by 4 bases and J by 4 bases, 6 bases remained unmatched. The V gene's germline CDR1 is SGHTA and CDR2 FQGNSA. The CDR3 extends over 15 amino acids. CDR3 residues: CASSSRQGAVTEAFF. The CDR3 DNA sequence: TGTGCCAGCAGCTCTCGACAGGGGGCAGTCACTGAAGCTTTCTTT.

This chain joins TRBV29-1 and TRBJ2-2; tentatively, D is TRBD1 (5 bases). The CDR3 is 15 amino acids. V was cut by 6 bases and J by 0 bases, with 14 bases left in between. Germline V CDR1 and CDR2: SQVTM, ANQGSEA. CDR3 bases: TGCAGCGTCCTACCAGGGTCCGCGAACACCGGGGAGCTGTTTTTT. Its protein is CSVLPGSANTGELFF.

The chain recombines TRBV2 with TRBJ2-3; 10 bases are a match to TRBD2. Germline-derived CDR1 and CDR2 are SNHLY and FYNNEI. The CDR3 has 14 residues. V shed 7 bases, J shed 10 bases, and the junction held 11 bases outside the gene matches. The chain's CDR3 is CASTRGLAGVPQYF. Written as DNA, the CDR3 is TGTGCCAGCACCCGAGGGCTAGCGGGAGTTCCGCAGTATTTT.

This rearrangement joins TRBV5-1 to TRBJ2-3; perhaps TRBD1 as D (7 bases). Germline CDR1 SGHRS, CDR2 YFSETQ. V lost 4 bases, J lost 0 bases, and 18 bases lay in between. The CDR3 contains 17 residues. CDR3 in amino acids: CASSGGVPTGSTDTQYF. CDR3 sequence (DNA): TGCGCCAGCAGCGGAGGGGTCCCGACAGGGAGCACAGATACGCAGTATTTT. The whole variable domain, remainder taken from reference TRBV5-1 and TRBJ2-3, is KAGVTQTPRYLIKTRGQQVTLSCSPISGHRSVSWYQQTPGQGLQFLFEYFSETQRNKGNFPGRFSGRQFSNSRSEMNVSTLELGDSALYLCASSGGVPTGSTDTQYFGPGTRLTVL.

In the case of this clone: The same CDR3 also results from other DNA sequences found in this sample. The V gene is TRBV19, the J gene TRBJ1-6; the match to TRBD1 covers 7 bases. CDR3 length: 12 residues. Germline trimming cut 7 bases from V and 14 bases from J; bases unmatched to any gene: 8. CDR1 and CDR2 from the germline V gene are LNHDA and SQIVND (reference sequence). The CDR3 protein is CASTRDSLTLHF. DNA for the CDR3: TGTGCCAGTACTCGGGACAGCCTTACCCTCCACTTT.

The rearrangement links TRBV18 to TRBJ1-6, with 7 bases identical to TRBD1. The CDR3 is made up of 15 amino acids. Per germline, CDR1 KGHSH and CDR2 LQKENI. Trimming took 6 bases from V and 3 from J; bases not matched to a gene: 5. The chain's CDR3 is CASSPDRIYNSPLHF. The DNA of the CDR3 is TGTGCCAGCTCTCCGGACAGGATCTATAATTCACCCCTCCACTTT.

The rearrangement uses TRBV5-1 and TRBJ2-7; 10 positions match TRBD1. This CDR3 is built from 14 residues. With V trimmed by 5 bases and J by 6 bases, 8 bases remained unmatched. Germline CDR1 and CDR2: SGHRS and YFSETQ. CDR3 bases: TGCGCCAGCAGGTCCAGACAGGGGGCCGGCGAGCAGTACTTC. Translated, it gives CASRSRQGAGEQYF.

V gene TRBV6-1 combines with J gene TRBJ2-7; D may be TRBD1 (5 bases). The V and J ends lost 4 bases and 3 bases respectively, with 10 bases between them. The CDR3 has 13 residues. Germline V gene sequence: CDR1 MNHNS, CDR2 SASEGT. This CDR3 reads CASSVTDLYEQYF. In nucleotides, the CDR3 is TGTGCCAGCAGTGTGACAGACCTCTACGAGCAGTACTTC.

This sequence joins TRBV19 and TRBJ1-6; 8 positions match TRBD1. The CDR3 contains 15 residues. With 8 bases clipped from V and 7 bases from J, the junction kept 10 bases outside the gene matches. CDR1 and CDR2 from the germline V gene are LNHDA and SQIVND (reference sequence). CDR3 residues: CASQMGQAPNSPLHF. For the CDR3, the DNA is TGTGCCAGTCAGATGGGACAGGCCCCGAATTCACCCCTCCACTTT. Looking up the rest from reference TRBV19 and TRBJ1-6 gives the full variable domain: DGGITQSPKYLFRKEGQNVTLSCEQNLNHDAMYWYRQDPGQGLRLIYYSQIVNDFQKGDIAEGYSVSREKKESFPLTVTSAQKNPTAFYLCASQMGQAPNSPLHFGNGTRLTVT.

In the case of this clone: The sample has other DNA sequences that encode this CDR3 too. The chain is built from TRBV6-1 and TRBJ1-1, with D unresolved. CDR3 length equals 14 residues. V lost 5 bases and J 4 bases, leaving 14 bases between the germline ends. CDR1 and CDR2 (germline): MNHNS, SASEGT. CDR3 DNA sequence: TGTGCCAGCAGTCCCCTAGGGAGGTTCACTGAAGCTTTCTTT. Encoded protein: CASSPLGRFTEAFF.

V gene TRBV5-6 combines with J gene TRBJ2-7; 8 bases fit TRBD2. Germline assignment: CDR1 SGHDT and CDR2 YYEEEE. The CDR3 is made up of 15 amino acids. J lost 5 bases, V lost 3 bases, and 10 bases had no gene match. CDR3 protein: CASSYRRAGGNEQYF. The CDR3, as DNA: TGTGCCAGCAGCTACCGCAGGGCGGGGGGTAACGAGCAGTACTTC.

The chain carries TRBV5-4 and TRBJ1-2; D is possibly TRBD1 (6 bases). CDR3 length: 16 residues. CDR1 is SGHNT, CDR2 YYREEE, per germline (reference sequence). The V end was cut by 2 bases, the J end by 0 bases, with 14 bases between. CDR3 residues: CASSLEAGEPNYGYTF. The CDR3, as DNA: TGTGCCAGCAGCTTAGAGGCAGGGGAACCTAACTATGGCTACACCTTC.

This chain connects TRBV6-5 to TRBJ1-2; 8 nucleotides align to TRBD1. The CDR3 has 15 residues. The V and J ends lost 6 bases and 4 bases, in that order; junction bases with no gene match: 10. Per the germline V gene, CDR1 is MNHEY and CDR2 is SVGAGI. For the CDR3, the DNA is TGTGCCAGCAGCAAATCCGGGACAGGACGCTATGGCTACACCTTC. This translates into CASSKSGTGRYGYTF.

The V and J genes are TRBV10-1 and TRBJ1-2; D remains unclear. The length of the CDR3 is 14 residues. Germline V gene lookup returns CDR1 WNHNN and CDR2 SYGVQD (reference sequence). The germline V and J ends were trimmed by 6 bases and 3 bases, with 14 bases remaining between them. CDR3 sequence reads: CASSPSGGDYGYTF. The CDR3 DNA follows: TGCGCCAGCAGCCCATCTGGAGGCGACTATGGCTACACCTTC.

V is TRBV19 and J is TRBJ1-2, with 7 bases matching TRBD1. There are 14 residues in the CDR3. Germline loops: CDR1 LNHDA, CDR2 SQIVND (reference sequence). The trim removed 5 bases at V and 4 bases at J, leaving 7 bases unmatched. The CDR3 nucleotides read TGTGCCAGTAGTCCCCAGGACAGGTCCTATGGCTACACCTTC. This gives the protein CASSPQDRSYGYTF.